The present T cell receptor (beta chain) was sequenced within a study of T-cell reconstitution after alpha-beta-depleted transplantation in children. The CDR3 totals 16 residues. Germline CDR1 is SGHTA and CDR2 is FQGNSA. The germline V and J ends were trimmed by 1 base and 9 bases, with 16 bases remaining between them. TCRbeta library preparation incorporated unique molecular identifiers. TCRdb independently ran MiXCR on the PCR reads; one entry per CDR3 protein. Of some 240,000 distinct CDR3 sequences in the sample, more than 10% were seen once. The source material was PBMCs from the stem cell graft donor, sampled from the stem cell graft. This clonotype originated in a human donor who donated a stem cell graft to a child with acute lymphoblastic leukemia. The chain links TRBV7-2 to TRBJ1-6; D is undetermined. CDR3 protein: CASSLDGPGRASPLHF. The CDR3 nucleotides are TGTGCCAGCAGCTTAGATGGACCGGGCCGGGCTTCACCCCTCCACTTT.